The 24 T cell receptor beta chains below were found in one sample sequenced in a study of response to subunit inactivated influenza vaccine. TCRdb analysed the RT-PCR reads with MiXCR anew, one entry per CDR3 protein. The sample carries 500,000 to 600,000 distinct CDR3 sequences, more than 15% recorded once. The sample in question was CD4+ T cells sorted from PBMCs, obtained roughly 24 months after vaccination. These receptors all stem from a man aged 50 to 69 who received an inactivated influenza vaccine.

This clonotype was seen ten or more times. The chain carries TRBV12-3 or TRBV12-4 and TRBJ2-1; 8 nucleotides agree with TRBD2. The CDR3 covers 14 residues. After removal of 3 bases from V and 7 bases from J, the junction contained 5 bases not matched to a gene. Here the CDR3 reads CASSFRGGRNEQFF. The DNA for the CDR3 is TGTGCCAGCAGTTTCCGGGGGGGCAGAAATGAGCAGTTCTTC.

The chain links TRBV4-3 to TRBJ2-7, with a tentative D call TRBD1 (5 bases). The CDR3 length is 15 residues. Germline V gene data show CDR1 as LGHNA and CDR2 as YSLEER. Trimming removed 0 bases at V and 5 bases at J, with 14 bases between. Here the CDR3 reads CASSQESLGVDEQYF. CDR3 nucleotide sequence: TGCGCCAGCAGCCAAGAATCCCTAGGGGTCGACGAGCAGTACTTC.

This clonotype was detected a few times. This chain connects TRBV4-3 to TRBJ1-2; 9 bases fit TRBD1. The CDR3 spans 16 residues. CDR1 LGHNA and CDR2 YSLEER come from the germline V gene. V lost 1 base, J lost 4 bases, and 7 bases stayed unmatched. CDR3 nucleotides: TGCGCCAGCAGCCAAGGGGGACAGGGAAGAGGCTATGGCTACACCTTC. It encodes CASSQGGQGRGYGYTF.

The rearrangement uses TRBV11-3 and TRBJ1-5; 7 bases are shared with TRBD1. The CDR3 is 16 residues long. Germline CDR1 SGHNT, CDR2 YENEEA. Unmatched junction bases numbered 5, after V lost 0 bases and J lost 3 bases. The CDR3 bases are TGTGCCAGCAGCTTAGAGTTTGGGACAGACAATCAGCCCCAGCATTTT. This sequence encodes CASSLEFGTDNQPQHF. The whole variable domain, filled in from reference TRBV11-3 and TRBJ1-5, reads EAGVVQSPRYKIIEKKQPVAFWCNPISGHNTLYWYLQNLGQGPELLIRYENEEAVDDSQLPKDRFSAERLKGVDSTLKIQPAELGDSAVYLCASSLEFGTDNQPQHFGDGTRLSIL.

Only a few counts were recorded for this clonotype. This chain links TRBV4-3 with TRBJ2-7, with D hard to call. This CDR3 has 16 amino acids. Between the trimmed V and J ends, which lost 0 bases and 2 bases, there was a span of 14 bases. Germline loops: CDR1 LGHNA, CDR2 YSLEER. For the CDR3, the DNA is TGCGCCAGCAGCCAAGATTCCGGCGAGGTTCCCTACGAGCAGTACTTC. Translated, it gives CASSQDSGEVPYEQYF.

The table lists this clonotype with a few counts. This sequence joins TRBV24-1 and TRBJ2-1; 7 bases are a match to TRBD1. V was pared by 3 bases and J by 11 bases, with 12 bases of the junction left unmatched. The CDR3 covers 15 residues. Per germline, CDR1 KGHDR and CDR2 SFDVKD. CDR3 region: CATSDPKGGGRQQFF. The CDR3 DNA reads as TGTGCCACCAGTGATCCGAAAGGGGGCGGGCGCCAGCAGTTCTTC.

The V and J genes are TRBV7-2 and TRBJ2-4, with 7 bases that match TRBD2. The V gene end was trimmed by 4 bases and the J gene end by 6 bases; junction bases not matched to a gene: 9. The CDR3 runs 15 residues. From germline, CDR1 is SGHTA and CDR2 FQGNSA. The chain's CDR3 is CASSSGAGVSNIQYF. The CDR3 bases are TGTGCCAGCAGCTCCGGGGCGGGAGTGTCAAACATTCAGTACTTC.

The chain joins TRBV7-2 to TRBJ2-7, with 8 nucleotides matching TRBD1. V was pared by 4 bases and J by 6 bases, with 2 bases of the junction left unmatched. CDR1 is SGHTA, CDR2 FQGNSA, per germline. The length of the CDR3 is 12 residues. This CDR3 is CASSSTGGEQYF. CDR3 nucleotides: TGTGCCAGCAGCTCTACAGGGGGCGAGCAGTACTTC. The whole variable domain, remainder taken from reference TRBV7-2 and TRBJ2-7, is GAGVSQSPSNKVTEKGKDVELRCDPISGHTALYWYRQSLGQGLEFLIYFQGNSAPDKSGLPSDRFSAERTGGSVSTLTIQRTQQEDSAVYLCASSSTGGEQYFGPGTRLTVT.

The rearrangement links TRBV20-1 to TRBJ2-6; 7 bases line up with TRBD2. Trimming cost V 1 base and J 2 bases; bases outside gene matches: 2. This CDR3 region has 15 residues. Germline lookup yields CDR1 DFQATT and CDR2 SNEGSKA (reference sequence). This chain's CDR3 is CSARVGTTGANVLTF. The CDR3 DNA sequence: TGCAGTGCTAGAGTGGGGACTACTGGGGCCAACGTCCTGACTTTC.

CDR3 sequence reads: CASSLALSRTGLGNTIYF. CDR3 DNA: TGTGCCAGCAGTTTAGCGCTCAGCAGGACAGGTCTTGGAAACACCATATATTTT. The V gene is TRBV12-3 or TRBV12-4, the J gene TRBJ1-3; 7 bases are a match to TRBD1. Losses at the gene ends were 0 bases for V and 3 bases for J; bases not matched to a gene: 11. The CDR3 loop spans 18 amino acids.

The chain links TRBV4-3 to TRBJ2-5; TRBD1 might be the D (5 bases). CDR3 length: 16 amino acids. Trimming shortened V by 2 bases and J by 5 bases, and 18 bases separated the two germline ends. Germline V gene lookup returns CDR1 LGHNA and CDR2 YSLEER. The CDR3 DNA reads TGCGCCAGCAGCCAAACCGTGTCGCCCAGGGCTGAGACCCAGTACTTC. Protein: CASSQTVSPRAETQYF.

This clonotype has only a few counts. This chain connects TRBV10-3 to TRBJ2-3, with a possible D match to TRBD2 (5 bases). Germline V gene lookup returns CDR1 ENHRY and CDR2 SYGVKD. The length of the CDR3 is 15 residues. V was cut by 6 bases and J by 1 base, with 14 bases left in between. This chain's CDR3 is CAIRPGLLGTDTQYF. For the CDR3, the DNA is TGTGCCATCAGGCCAGGACTTCTCGGCACAGATACGCAGTATTTT.

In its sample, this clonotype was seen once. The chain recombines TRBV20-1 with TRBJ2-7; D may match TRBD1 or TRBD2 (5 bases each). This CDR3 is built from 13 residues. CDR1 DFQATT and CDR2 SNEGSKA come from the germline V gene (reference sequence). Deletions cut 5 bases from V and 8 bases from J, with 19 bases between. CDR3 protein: CSADPGRNTKQYF. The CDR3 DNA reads TGCAGTGCTGACCCGGGACGGAATACCAAGCAGTACTTC.

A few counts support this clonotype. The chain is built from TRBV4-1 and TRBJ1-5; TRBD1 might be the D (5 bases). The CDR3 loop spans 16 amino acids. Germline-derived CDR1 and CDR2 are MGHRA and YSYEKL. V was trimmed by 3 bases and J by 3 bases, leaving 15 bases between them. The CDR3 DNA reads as TGCGCCAGCAGCCAGGGGGGACTCAGCACCAATCAGCCCCAGCATTTT. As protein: CASSQGGLSTNQPQHF.

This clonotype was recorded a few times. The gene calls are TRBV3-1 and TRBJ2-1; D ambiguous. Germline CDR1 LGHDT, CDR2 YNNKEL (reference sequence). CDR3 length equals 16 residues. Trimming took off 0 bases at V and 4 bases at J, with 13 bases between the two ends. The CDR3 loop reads CASSQDFFTGYNEQFF. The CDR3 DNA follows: TGTGCCAGCAGCCAAGATTTTTTCACGGGTTACAATGAGCAGTTCTTC.

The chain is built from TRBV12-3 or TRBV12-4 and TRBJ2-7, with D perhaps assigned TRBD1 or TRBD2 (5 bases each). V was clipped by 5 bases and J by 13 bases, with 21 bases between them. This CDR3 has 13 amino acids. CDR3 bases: TGTGCCAGCAGTCTCCGGGACGGATCACTCTCCTACTTC. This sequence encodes CASSLRDGSLSYF.

CDR3 DNA sequence: TGCGCCAGCAGCGCGGGACTGGGAAGCGAAAAACTGTTTTTT. As protein: CASSAGLGSEKLFF. The V call is TRBV5-1, the J call TRBJ1-4, with a weak D call TRBD1 (5 bases). This CDR3 has 14 amino acids. The germline CDR1 and CDR2 sequences are SGHRS and YFSETQ. V was pared by 4 bases and J by 8 bases, with 15 bases between.

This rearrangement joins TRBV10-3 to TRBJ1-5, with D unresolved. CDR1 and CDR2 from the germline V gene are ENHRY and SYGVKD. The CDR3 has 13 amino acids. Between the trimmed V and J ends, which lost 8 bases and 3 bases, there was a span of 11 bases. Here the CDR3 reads CAISRNDNQPQHF. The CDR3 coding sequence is TGTGCCATCTCGAGAAATGACAATCAGCCCCAGCATTTT.

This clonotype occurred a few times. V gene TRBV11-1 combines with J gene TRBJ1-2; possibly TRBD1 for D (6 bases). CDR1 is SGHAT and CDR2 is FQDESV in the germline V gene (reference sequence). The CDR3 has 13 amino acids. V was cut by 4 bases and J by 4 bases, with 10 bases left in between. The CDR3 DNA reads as TGTGCCAGCAGCTGGGGACACAGCTATGGCTACACCTTC. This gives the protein CASSWGHSYGYTF.

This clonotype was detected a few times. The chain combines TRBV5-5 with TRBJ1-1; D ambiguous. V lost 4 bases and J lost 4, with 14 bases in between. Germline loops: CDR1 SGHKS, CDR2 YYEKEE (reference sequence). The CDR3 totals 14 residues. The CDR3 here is CASSRLRVSTEAFF. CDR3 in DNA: TGTGCCAGCAGCCGTTTGAGGGTTAGCACTGAAGCTTTCTTT.

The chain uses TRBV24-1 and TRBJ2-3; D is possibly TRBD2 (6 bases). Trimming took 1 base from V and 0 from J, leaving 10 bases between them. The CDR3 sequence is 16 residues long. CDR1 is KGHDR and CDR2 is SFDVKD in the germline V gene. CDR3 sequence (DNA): TGTGCCACCAGTGATTTCTCGGGGACTAGCACAGATACGCAGTATTTT. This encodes CATSDFSGTSTDTQYF.

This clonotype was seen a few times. The CDR3 nucleotides are TGTGCCAGCAGCTTGGGGACTGATGGTCTAGGAGAGCAGTTCTTC. This encodes CASSLGTDGLGEQFF. This sequence joins TRBV5-4 and TRBJ2-1, with D perhaps TRBD2 (5 bases). The length of the CDR3 is 15 residues. Trimming stripped 0 bases from V and 10 bases from J, with 17 bases between. Per the germline V gene, CDR1 is SGHNT and CDR2 is YYREEE (reference sequence). Complete variable domain (other parts from reference TRBV5-4 and TRBJ2-1): ETGVTQSPTHLIKTRGQQVTLRCSSQSGHNTVSWYQQALGQGPQFIFQYYREEENGRGNFPPRFSGLQFPNYSSELNVNALELDDSALYLCASSLGTDGLGEQFFGPGTRLTVL.

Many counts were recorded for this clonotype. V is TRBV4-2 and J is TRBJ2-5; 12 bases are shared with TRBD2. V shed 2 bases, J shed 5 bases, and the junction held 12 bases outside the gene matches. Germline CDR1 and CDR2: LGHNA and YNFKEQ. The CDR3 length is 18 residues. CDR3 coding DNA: TGTGCCAGCAGCCAATCCTCGACTAGCGGGAGAATAGGGGAGACCCAGTACTTC. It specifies CASSQSSTSGRIGETQYF.

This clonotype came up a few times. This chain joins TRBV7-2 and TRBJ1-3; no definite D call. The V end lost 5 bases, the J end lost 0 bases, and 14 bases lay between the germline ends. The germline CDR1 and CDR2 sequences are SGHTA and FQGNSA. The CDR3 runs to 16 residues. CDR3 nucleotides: TGTGCCAGCAGCCAACACCGACGGAGCTCTGGAAACACCATATATTTT. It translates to CASSQHRRSSGNTIYF.